The 30 T cell receptor beta chains presented below share a single source sample, sequenced in a study of blood T cell repertoires in COVID-19. Clones were read by immunoSEQ multiplex PCR, and TCRdb kept only the in-frame ones, dropping some. This repertoire shows about 140,000 clones, around 86% found once; its top ten account for less than 45%. Source material: peripheral blood. All receptors come from a man aged 45-65 years who had recovered from COVID-19.

V gene TRBV19 combines with J gene TRBJ1-1; 9 nucleotides agree with TRBD1. The junction had 5 bases not matched to a gene; V was cut back by 6 bases and J by 3 bases. There are 14 residues in the CDR3. Per germline, CDR1 LNHDA and CDR2 SQIVND (reference sequence). Here the CDR3 DNA reads TGTGCCAGTAGGGCGGACAGGGGTGACACTGAAGCTTTCTTT. Its protein product is CASRADRGDTEAFF.

The chain has TRBV10-3 and TRBJ2-5; 9 nucleotides align to TRBD2. V was clipped by 0 bases and J by 6 bases; unmatched bases: 11. CDR3 length: 17 amino acids. The germline V gene has CDR1 ENHRY and CDR2 SYGVKD. The CDR3 loop is CAISESSLNSGGQTQYF. The CDR3 DNA follows: TGTGCCATCAGTGAGTCGAGCCTGAATAGCGGGGGTCAGACCCAGTACTTC.

The chain carries TRBV25-1 and TRBJ2-2; 10 bases map to TRBD1. Germline-derived CDR1 and CDR2 are MGHDK and SYGVNS. CDR3 length: 15 amino acids. The V segment lost 3 bases and the J segment 5 bases; nucleotides outside the gene matches: 3. The CDR3 spells CASSEGQGRTGELFF. Written as DNA, the CDR3 is TGTGCCAGCAGTGAGGGACAGGGGCGGACCGGGGAGCTGTTTTTT.

V is TRBV5-1 and J is TRBJ2-1; D not certain. The germline gives CDR1 SGHRS, CDR2 YFSETQ. With 0 bases removed from V and 4 bases from J, the gap between germline ends came to 5 bases. The CDR3 extends over 13 amino acids. CDR3 amino acids: CASSLDMYNEQFF. In nucleotides, the CDR3 is TGCGCCAGCAGCTTGGACATGTACAATGAGCAGTTCTTC.

The chain recombines TRBV7-2 with TRBJ2-7; 10 nucleotides match TRBD1. The CDR3 contains 16 residues. Per the germline V gene, CDR1 is SGHTA and CDR2 is FQGNSA. After removal of 4 bases from V and 3 bases from J, the junction contained 9 bases not matched to a gene. This CDR3 is CASSWAGQGPYYEQYF. CDR3 sequence (DNA): TGTGCCAGCAGCTGGGCGGGACAGGGGCCCTACTACGAGCAGTACTTC.

The J gene is TRBJ1-2, the V gene TRBV18; D not resolved. The CDR3 contains 12 residues. V was trimmed by 2 bases and J by 7 bases, leaving 8 bases between them. CDR1 is KGHSH, CDR2 LQKENI, per germline. This CDR3 reads CASSPGPGGYTF. The CDR3 nucleotides are TGTGCCAGCTCACCAGGGCCCGGTGGCTACACCTTC.

The chain uses TRBV5-1 and TRBJ1-6; the D gene is possibly TRBD1 (5 bases). The germline CDR1 and CDR2 sequences are SGHRS and YFSETQ. Trimming left V 7 bases short and J 8 bases short, with 28 bases between. The CDR3 is 18 residues long. The CDR3 DNA is TGCGCCAGCTCCGACAAGTTTAGCGTTAGCGGAGGGGATTCACCCCTCCACTTT. Translation gives CASSDKFSVSGGDSPLHF.

CDR3 bases: TGCGCCAGCAGCTTTGCCGGGACAGCGAACACTGAAGCTTTCTTT. It codes for CASSFAGTANTEAFF. This rearrangement joins TRBV5-1 to TRBJ1-1; TRBD1 agrees at 7 bases. CDR1 and CDR2 (germline): SGHRS, YFSETQ. This CDR3 contains 15 residues. After removal of 2 bases from V and 1 base from J, the junction contained 5 bases not matched to a gene.

This chain uses TRBV7-8 with TRBJ2-7; perhaps TRBD1 as D (5 bases). V lost 5 bases and J lost 3, with 8 bases in between. CDR1 and CDR2 (germline): SGHVS, FQNEAQ. This CDR3 is built from 12 residues. In nucleotides, the CDR3 is TGTGCCAGCAGCCCGGACAACTACGAGCAGTACTTC. The encoded protein is CASSPDNYEQYF.

The V gene is TRBV5-4, the J gene TRBJ1-1; the match to TRBD1 covers 8 bases. The CDR3 runs to 14 residues. V trimming: 3 bases; J trimming: 6 bases; junction bases outside the gene matches: 7. CDR1 and CDR2 (germline): SGHNT, YYREEE (reference sequence). CDR3 region: CASSSDRAISEAFF. CDR3 coding DNA: TGTGCCAGCAGCTCGGACAGGGCGATCTCTGAAGCTTTCTTT.

The chain recombines TRBV3-1 (or the pseudogene TRBV3-2) with TRBJ1-1; TRBD1 matches at 10 bases. The CDR3 covers 17 residues. J was trimmed by 4 bases and V by 2 bases; bases with no gene match: 10. Looked up from germline, CDR1 is LGHDT and CDR2 is YNNKEL (reference sequence). DNA of the CDR3: TGTGCCAGCAGCCAAAGGGACAGGGGAAATTTGGGCACTGAAGCTTTCTTT. Translating it yields CASSQRDRGNLGTEAFF.

The chain uses TRBV28 and TRBJ1-2, with D possibly TRBD1 on 5 matching bases. V lost 2 bases, J lost 6 bases, and 16 bases lay in between. The CDR3 runs to 15 residues. Germline values: CDR1 MDHEN, CDR2 SYDVKM. The CDR3 loop reads CASSLSALRADGYTF. DNA for the CDR3: TGTGCCAGCAGTTTAAGCGCCCTCAGGGCGGATGGCTACACCTTC.

This chain joins TRBV29-1 and TRBJ2-5, with a possible D match to TRBD1 (6 bases). With 4 bases removed from V and 4 bases from J, the gap between germline ends came to 10 bases. The CDR3 contains 12 residues. Germline CDR1 reads SQVTM; CDR2 reads ANQGSEA. CDR3 nucleotide sequence: TGCAGCGTTGGTACAGGGCCAGAGACCCAGTACTTC. This sequence encodes CSVGTGPETQYF.

This clone was detected only once. The CDR3 spells CATSDLGRDYNSPLHF. The CDR3 bases are TGTGCCACCAGTGATTTGGGACGGGACTATAATTCACCCCTCCACTTT. V is TRBV24-1 and J is TRBJ1-6; D is unresolved. Germline V CDR1 and CDR2: KGHDR, SFDVKD. The CDR3 consists of 16 residues. The ends were cut back, 0 bases at V and 3 bases at J, with 8 bases in the middle.

The V gene is TRBV11-3, the J gene TRBJ2-5; D is unclear. The CDR3 sequence is 13 residues long. Between the trimmed V and J ends, which lost 1 base and 5 bases, there was a span of 8 bases. The germline gives CDR1 SGHNT, CDR2 YENEEA. As DNA, the CDR3 is TGTGCCAGCAGCTTAGGAGCGTTGGAGACCCAGTACTTC. It specifies CASSLGALETQYF. Full variable domain (outside the CDR3, taken from reference TRBV11-3 and TRBJ2-5): EAGVVQSPRYKIIEKKQPVAFWCNPISGHNTLYWYLQNLGQGPELLIRYENEEAVDDSQLPKDRFSAERLKGVDSTLKIQPAELGDSAVYLCASSLGALETQYFGPGTRLLVL.

In DNA form, the CDR3 reads TGTGCCAGCAGTGAAGCCAGCTACAATGAGCAGTTCTTC. Translated: CASSEASYNEQFF. J is TRBJ2-1 and V is TRBV6-1; D is ambiguous. This CDR3 has 13 residues. Germline loops: CDR1 MNHNS, CDR2 SASEGT. Deletions cut 0 bases from V and 3 bases from J, with 3 bases between.

The chain joins TRBV9 to TRBJ2-1; 10 bases fit TRBD2. The length of the CDR3 is 14 residues. The germline CDR1 and CDR2 sequences are SGDLS and YYNGEE. The V segment lost 4 bases and the J segment 2 bases; nucleotides outside the gene matches: 0. The CDR3 DNA reads TGTGCCAGCAGCAGCGGGGGGGCCTACAATGAGCAGTTCTTC. This translates into CASSSGGAYNEQFF.

A note on this clone: At one of its ends the junction is not consistent with the germline gene, which may arise from a read error. The J gene is TRBJ1-1, the V gene TRBV6-6; no firm D call. Germline loops: CDR1 MNHNY, CDR2 SVGAGI (reference sequence). The CDR3 covers 11 residues. CDR3 residues: CASRYDTEAFF. The DNA for the CDR3 is TGTGCCAGCAGATACGACACAGAAGCTTTCTTT.

The rearrangement links TRBV5-1 to TRBJ2-3; 8 positions agree with TRBD1. From germline, CDR1 is SGHRS and CDR2 YFSETQ. CDR3 length: 15 amino acids. The V segment lost 4 bases and the J segment 1 base; nucleotides outside the gene matches: 5. CDR3 DNA: TGCGCCAGCAGCCAACAGGGGGGAGGCACAGATACGCAGTATTTT. The encoded protein is CASSQQGGGTDTQYF.

This chain joins TRBV7-8 and TRBJ2-7, with 7 bases that match TRBD2. V trimming: 5 bases; J trimming: 5 bases; junction bases outside the gene matches: 21. The CDR3 is 18 amino acids. Germline CDR1 is SGHVS and CDR2 is FQNEAQ. CDR3 protein: CASSAFRDYPIFLHEQYF. The CDR3 DNA is TGTGCCAGCAGCGCTTTCCGGGACTACCCTATCTTCCTCCACGAGCAGTACTTC.

This sequence joins TRBV5-6 and TRBJ1-6; D is ambiguous. Deletions cut 1 base from V and 11 bases from J, with 7 bases between. Per germline, CDR1 SGHDT and CDR2 YYEEEE. The CDR3 contains 12 residues. The CDR3 region is CASSLPAAPLHF. The CDR3 DNA reads as TGTGCCAGCAGCTTGCCAGCGGCACCCCTCCACTTT.

V usage is TRBV19 and J usage is TRBJ1-2; D is perhaps TRBD1 (5 bases). The V end lost 5 bases, the J end lost 5 bases, and 18 bases lay between the germline ends. Germline V lookup: CDR1 LNHDA, CDR2 SQIVND (reference sequence). This CDR3 contains 15 residues. The CDR3 nucleotides read TGTGCCAGTAGTGAATTACGGGACTCCCGATATGGCTACACCTTC. Its translation is CASSELRDSRYGYTF.

The chain uses TRBV6-6 and TRBJ1-2; 7 nucleotides agree with TRBD1. Trimming cost V 2 bases and J 3 bases; bases outside gene matches: 6. Germline assignment: CDR1 MNHNY and CDR2 SVGAGI (reference sequence). The CDR3 is 15 amino acids. The CDR3: CASSYDGQEHYGYTF. CDR3 nucleotide sequence: TGTGCCAGCAGTTACGATGGACAGGAGCACTATGGCTACACCTTC.

J is TRBJ2-5 and V is TRBV5-8; TRBD2 agrees at 14 bases. The junction had 7 bases not matched to a gene; V was cut back by 2 bases and J by 7 bases. Per germline, CDR1 SGHTS and CDR2 YDEGEE. This CDR3 has 16 amino acids. CDR3 in amino acids: CASSFGLAGGHRTQYF. CDR3 nucleotide sequence: TGTGCCAGCAGCTTTGGACTAGCGGGGGGTCATAGGACCCAGTACTTC. The whole variable domain, remainder taken from reference TRBV5-8 and TRBJ2-5, is EAGVTQSPTHLIKTRGQQATLRCSPISGHTSVYWYQQALGLGLQFLLWYDEGEERNRGNFPPRFSGRQFPNYSSELNVNALELEDSALYLCASSFGLAGGHRTQYFGPGTRLLVL.

The J gene is TRBJ2-3, the V gene TRBV7-2; D unresolved. V was trimmed by 5 bases and J by 1 base, leaving 10 bases between them. The CDR3 extends over 14 amino acids. Germline V gives CDR1 SGHTA, CDR2 FQGNSA. The CDR3 DNA follows: TGTGCCAGCAGCACTTCTACTGGCACAGATACGCAGTATTTT. It is translated as CASSTSTGTDTQYF. The full variable domain, in which reference TRBV7-2 and TRBJ2-3 provide the parts outside the CDR3, is GAGVSQSPSNKVTEKGKDVELRCDPISGHTALYWYRQSLGQGLEFLIYFQGNSAPDKSGLPSDRFSAERTGGSVSTLTIQRTQQEDSAVYLCASSTSTGTDTQYFGPGTRLTVL.

This clone has a single count. The chain combines TRBV6-5 with TRBJ2-5; TRBD1 agrees at 8 bases. J gave up 7 bases and V 0 bases, and 7 bases lay outside the gene matches. The length of the CDR3 is 15 residues. CDR1 and CDR2 from the germline V gene are MNHEY and SVGAGI. CDR3 sequence: CASSYSRDRLVTQYF. In DNA, the CDR3 is TGTGCCAGCAGTTACTCCCGGGACAGGCTAGTGACCCAGTACTTC.

This clone was recorded a few times. This chain uses TRBV19 with TRBJ1-5; TRBD1 matches at 8 bases. Looked up from germline, CDR1 is LNHDA and CDR2 is SQIVND (reference sequence). The CDR3 loop spans 16 amino acids. After removal of 4 bases from V and 2 bases from J, the junction contained 7 bases not matched to a gene. CDR3 region: CASSTWTGSRNQPQHF. The CDR3 nucleotides read TGTGCCAGTAGTACATGGACAGGGTCTCGCAATCAGCCCCAGCATTTT.

The chain joins TRBV13 to TRBJ2-5; D remains ambiguous. This CDR3 region has 14 residues. V was shortened by 1 base and J by 1 base, with 7 bases between the two germline ends. CDR1 and CDR2 from the germline V gene are PRHDT and FYEKMQ (reference sequence). For the CDR3, the DNA is TGTGCCAGCAGCTTAGCGAGTGGCCAAGAGACCCAGTACTTC. It encodes CASSLASGQETQYF.

The chain employs TRBV5-1 and TRBJ2-2; 8 bases match TRBD1. The germline gives CDR1 SGHRS, CDR2 YFSETQ. Trimming cost V 4 bases and J 1 base; bases outside gene matches: 9. The CDR3 extends over 17 amino acids. CDR3: CASSTGSGTGNTGELFF. CDR3 coding DNA: TGCGCCAGCAGCACGGGTTCCGGGACAGGGAACACCGGGGAGCTGTTTTTT.

This clone was seen a few times. The V and J genes are TRBV3-1 (or the pseudogene TRBV3-2) and TRBJ1-5; weak D call: TRBD1 (5 bases). Germline CDR1 reads LGHDT; CDR2 reads YNNKEL (reference sequence). The V end was cut by 3 bases, the J end by 8 bases, with 8 bases between. The CDR3 sequence is 12 residues long. The CDR3 is CASSHWGEPQHF. CDR3 sequence (DNA): TGTGCCAGCAGCCACTGGGGGGAGCCCCAGCATTTT.